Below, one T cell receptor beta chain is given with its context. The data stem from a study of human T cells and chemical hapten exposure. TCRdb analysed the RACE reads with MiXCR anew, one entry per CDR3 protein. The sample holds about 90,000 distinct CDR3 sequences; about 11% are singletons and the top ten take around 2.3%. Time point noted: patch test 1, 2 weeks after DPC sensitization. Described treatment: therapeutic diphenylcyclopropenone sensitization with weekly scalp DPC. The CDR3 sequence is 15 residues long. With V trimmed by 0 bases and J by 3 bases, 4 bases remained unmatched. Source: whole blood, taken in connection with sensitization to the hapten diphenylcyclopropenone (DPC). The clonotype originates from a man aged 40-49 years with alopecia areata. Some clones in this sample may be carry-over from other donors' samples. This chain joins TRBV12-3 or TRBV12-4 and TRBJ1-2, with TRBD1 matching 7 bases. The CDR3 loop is CASSLATGKYYGYTF. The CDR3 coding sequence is TGTGCCAGCAGTTTAGCGACAGGGAAGTACTATGGCTACACCTTC.